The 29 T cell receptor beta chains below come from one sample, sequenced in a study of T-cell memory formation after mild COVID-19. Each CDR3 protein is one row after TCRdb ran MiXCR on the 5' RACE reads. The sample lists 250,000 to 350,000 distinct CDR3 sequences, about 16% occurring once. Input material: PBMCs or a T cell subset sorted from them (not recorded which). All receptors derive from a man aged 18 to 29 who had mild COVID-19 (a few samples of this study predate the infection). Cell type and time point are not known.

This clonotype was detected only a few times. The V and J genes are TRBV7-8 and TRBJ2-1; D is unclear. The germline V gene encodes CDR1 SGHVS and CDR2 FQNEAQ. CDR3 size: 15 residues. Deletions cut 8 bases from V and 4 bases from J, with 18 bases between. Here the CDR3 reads CASCNAEPTYNEQFF. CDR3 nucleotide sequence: TGTGCCAGCTGTAACGCGGAGCCTACGTACAATGAGCAGTTCTTC.

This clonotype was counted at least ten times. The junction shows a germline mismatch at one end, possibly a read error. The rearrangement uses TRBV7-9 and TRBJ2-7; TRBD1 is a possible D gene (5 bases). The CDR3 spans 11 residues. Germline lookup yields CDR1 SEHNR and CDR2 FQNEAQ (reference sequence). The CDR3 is CASSLQGEWCF. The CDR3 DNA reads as TGTGCCAGCAGCCTCCAGGGCGAATGGTGCTTC.

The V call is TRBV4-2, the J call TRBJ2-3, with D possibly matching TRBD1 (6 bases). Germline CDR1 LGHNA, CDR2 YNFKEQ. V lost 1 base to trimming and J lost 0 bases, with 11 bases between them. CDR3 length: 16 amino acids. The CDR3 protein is CASSQGDRPSTDTQYF. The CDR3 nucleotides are TGTGCCAGCAGCCAAGGTGACAGGCCCAGCACAGATACGCAGTATTTT.

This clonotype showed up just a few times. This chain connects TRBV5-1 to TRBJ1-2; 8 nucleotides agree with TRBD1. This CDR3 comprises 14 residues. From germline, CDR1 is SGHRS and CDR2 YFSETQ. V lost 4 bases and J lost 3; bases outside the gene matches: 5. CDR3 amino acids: CASSHGQGDYGYTF. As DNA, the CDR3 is TGCGCCAGCAGCCATGGACAGGGCGACTATGGCTACACCTTC.

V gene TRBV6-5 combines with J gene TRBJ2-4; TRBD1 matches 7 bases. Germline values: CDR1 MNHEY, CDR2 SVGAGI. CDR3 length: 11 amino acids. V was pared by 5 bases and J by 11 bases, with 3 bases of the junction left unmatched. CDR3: CASSTGALQYF. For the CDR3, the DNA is TGTGCCAGCAGTACAGGGGCCCTTCAGTACTTC.

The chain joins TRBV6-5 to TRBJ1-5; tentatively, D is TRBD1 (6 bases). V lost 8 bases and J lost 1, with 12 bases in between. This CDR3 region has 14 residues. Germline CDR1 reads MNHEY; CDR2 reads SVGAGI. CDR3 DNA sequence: TGTGCCAGCGGCTCAACAGGGAGCAATCAGCCCCAGCATTTT. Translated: CASGSTGSNQPQHF.

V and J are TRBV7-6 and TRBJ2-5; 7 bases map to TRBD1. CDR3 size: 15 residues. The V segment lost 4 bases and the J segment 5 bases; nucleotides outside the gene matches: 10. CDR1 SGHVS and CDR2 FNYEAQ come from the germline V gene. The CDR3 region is CASSSPTGVEETQYF. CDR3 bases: TGTGCCAGCAGCTCCCCTACAGGGGTGGAGGAGACCCAGTACTTC.

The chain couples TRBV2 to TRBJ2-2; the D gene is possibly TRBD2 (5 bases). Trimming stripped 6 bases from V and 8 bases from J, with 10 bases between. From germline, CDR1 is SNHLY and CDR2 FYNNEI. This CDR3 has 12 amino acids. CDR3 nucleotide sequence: TGTGCCAGCAGAGACGGGGAAGGGGAGCTGTTTTTT. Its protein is CASRDGEGELFF.

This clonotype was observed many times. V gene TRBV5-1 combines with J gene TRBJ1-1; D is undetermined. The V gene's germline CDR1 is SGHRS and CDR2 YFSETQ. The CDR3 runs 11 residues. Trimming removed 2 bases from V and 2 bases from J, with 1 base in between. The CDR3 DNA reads TGCGCCAGCAGCTTTAACACTGAAGCTTTCTTT. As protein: CASSFNTEAFF.

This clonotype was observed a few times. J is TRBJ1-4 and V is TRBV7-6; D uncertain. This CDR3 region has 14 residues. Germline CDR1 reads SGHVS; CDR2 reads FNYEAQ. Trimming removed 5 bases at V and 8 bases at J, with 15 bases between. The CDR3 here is CASSLTLTGEKLFF. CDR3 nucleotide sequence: TGTGCCAGCAGCCTAACGCTAACGGGCGAAAAACTGTTTTTT.

CDR3 sequence reads: CASSYRMGNTEAFF. The CDR3, as DNA: TGTGCCAGCAGCTACCGGATGGGGAACACTGAAGCTTTCTTT. This chain links TRBV7-2 with TRBJ1-1, with D unresolved. This CDR3 contains 14 residues. Per the germline V gene, CDR1 is SGHTA and CDR2 is FQGNSA. Trimming cost V 4 bases and J 1 base, with 10 bases left between them.

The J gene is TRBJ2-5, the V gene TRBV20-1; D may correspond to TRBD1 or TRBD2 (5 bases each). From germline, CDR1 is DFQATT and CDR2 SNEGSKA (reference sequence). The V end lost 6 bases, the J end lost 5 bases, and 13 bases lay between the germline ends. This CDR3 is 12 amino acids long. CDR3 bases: TGCAGTGCCATGGGACGGTCGGAGACCCAGTACTTC. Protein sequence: CSAMGRSETQYF.

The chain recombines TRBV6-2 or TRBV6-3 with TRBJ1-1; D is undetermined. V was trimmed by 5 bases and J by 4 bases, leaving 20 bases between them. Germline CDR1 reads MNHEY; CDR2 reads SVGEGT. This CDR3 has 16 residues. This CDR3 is CASSDLGTTATTEAFF. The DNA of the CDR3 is TGTGCCAGCAGTGACCTTGGTACGACCGCTACCACTGAAGCTTTCTTT.

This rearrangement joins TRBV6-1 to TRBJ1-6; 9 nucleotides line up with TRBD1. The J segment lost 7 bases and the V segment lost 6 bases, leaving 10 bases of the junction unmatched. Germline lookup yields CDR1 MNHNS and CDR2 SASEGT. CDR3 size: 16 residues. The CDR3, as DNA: TGTGCCAGCAGCTTCACCCCCGGGACAGGGAATTCACCCCTCCACTTT. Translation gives CASSFTPGTGNSPLHF.

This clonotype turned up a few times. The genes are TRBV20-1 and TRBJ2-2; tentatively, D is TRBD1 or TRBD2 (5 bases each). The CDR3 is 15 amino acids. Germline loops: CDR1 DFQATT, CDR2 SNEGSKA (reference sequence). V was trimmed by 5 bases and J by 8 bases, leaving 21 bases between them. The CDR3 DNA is TGCAGTGCTTTCACCGGGACGGCGGTGAAGGGGGAGCTGTTTTTT. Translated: CSAFTGTAVKGELFF.

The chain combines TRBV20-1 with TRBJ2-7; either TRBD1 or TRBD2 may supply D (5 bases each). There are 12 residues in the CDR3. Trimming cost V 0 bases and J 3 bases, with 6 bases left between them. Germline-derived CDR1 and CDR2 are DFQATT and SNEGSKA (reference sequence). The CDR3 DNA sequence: TGCAGTGCTAGAGATGGGGGCTACGAGCAGTACGTC. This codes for CSARDGGYEQYV.

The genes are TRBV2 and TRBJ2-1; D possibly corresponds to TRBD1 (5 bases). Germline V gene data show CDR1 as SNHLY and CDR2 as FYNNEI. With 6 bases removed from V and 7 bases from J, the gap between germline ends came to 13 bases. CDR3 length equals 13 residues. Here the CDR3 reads CASSPGRTNEQFF. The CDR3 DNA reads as TGTGCCAGCAGCCCCGGACGGACAAATGAGCAGTTCTTC.

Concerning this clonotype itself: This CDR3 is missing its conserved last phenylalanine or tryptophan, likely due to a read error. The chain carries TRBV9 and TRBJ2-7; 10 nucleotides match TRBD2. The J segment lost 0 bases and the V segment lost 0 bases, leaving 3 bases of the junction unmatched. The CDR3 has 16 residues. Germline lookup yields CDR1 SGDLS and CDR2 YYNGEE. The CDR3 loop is CASSVGLAGASYEQYL. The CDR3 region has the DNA TGTGCCAGCAGCGTAGGCCTAGCGGGGGCCTCCTACGAGCAGTACTTA.

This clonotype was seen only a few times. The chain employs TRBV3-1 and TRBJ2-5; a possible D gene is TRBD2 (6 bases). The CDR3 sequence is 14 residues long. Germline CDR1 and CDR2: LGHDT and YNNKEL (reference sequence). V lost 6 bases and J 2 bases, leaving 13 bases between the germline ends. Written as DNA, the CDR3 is TGTGCCAGCAGTCAGGACTATATTCAAGAGACCCAGTACTTC. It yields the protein CASSQDYIQETQYF.

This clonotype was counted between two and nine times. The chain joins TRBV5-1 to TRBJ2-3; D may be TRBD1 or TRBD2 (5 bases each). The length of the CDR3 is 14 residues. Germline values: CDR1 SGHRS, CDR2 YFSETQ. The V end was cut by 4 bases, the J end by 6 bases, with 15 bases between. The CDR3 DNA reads TGCGCCAGCAGCCTGGGACCCCCCGAGGATACGCAGTATTTT. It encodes CASSLGPPEDTQYF.

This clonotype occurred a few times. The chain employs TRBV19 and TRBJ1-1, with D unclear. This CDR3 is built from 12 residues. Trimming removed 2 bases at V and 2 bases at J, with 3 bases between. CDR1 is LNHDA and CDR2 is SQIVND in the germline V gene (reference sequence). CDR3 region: CASSIRNTEAFF. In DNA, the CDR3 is TGTGCCAGTAGTATACGCAACACTGAAGCTTTCTTT.

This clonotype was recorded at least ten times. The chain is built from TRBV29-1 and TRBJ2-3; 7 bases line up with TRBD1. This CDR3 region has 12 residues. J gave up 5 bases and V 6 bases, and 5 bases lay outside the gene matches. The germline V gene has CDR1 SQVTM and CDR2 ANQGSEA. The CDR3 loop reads CSVYPGGDTQYF. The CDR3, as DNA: TGCAGCGTCTACCCAGGGGGAGATACGCAGTATTTT.

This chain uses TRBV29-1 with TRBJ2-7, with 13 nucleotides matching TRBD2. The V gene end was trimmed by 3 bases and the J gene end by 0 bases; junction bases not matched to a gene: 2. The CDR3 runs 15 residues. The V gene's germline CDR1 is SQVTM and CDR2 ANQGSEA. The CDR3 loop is CSVDGTSGTSYEQYV. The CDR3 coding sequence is TGCAGCGTTGATGGGACTAGCGGGACCTCCTACGAGCAGTACGTC.

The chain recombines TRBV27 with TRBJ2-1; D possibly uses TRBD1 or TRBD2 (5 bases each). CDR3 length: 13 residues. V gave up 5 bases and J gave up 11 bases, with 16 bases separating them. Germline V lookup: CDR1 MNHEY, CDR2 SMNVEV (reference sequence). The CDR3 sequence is CASSRIGTAKQFF. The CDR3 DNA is TGTGCCAGCAGTAGAATCGGGACGGCAAAGCAGTTCTTC.

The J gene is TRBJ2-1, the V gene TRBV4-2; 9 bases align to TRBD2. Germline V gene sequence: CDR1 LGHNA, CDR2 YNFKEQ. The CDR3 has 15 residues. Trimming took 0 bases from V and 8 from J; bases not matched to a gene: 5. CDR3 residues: CASSQDRGLAYEQFF. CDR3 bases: TGTGCCAGCAGCCAAGATCGCGGACTAGCGTATGAGCAGTTCTTC.

CDR3 protein: CASKTRTGDRTEAFF. The DNA of the CDR3 is TGTGCCAGCAAAACGAGGACCGGGGACAGAACTGAAGCTTTCTTT. The genes are TRBV12-3 or TRBV12-4 and TRBJ1-1; TRBD1 aligns across 7 bases. The CDR3 length is 15 residues. J gave up 5 bases and V 7 bases, and 13 bases lay outside the gene matches.

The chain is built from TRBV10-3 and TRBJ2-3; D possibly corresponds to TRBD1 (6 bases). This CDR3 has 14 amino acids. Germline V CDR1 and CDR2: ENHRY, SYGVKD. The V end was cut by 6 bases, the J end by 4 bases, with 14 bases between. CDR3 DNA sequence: TGTGCCATCAGGGGGGCCTTGGAGGCAGATACGCAGTATTTT. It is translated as CAIRGALEADTQYF.

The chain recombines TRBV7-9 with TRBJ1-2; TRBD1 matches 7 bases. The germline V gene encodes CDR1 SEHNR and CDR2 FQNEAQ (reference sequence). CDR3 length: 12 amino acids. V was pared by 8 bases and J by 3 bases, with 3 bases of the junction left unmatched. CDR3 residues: CASDREDYGYTF. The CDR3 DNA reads TGTGCCAGCGACAGGGAAGACTATGGCTACACCTTC.

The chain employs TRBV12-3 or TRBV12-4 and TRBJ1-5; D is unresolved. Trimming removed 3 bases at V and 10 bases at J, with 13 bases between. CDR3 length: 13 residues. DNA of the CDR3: TGTGCCAGCAGTTTTGGAGGTAACAGCCCCCAGCATTTT. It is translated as CASSFGGNSPQHF.